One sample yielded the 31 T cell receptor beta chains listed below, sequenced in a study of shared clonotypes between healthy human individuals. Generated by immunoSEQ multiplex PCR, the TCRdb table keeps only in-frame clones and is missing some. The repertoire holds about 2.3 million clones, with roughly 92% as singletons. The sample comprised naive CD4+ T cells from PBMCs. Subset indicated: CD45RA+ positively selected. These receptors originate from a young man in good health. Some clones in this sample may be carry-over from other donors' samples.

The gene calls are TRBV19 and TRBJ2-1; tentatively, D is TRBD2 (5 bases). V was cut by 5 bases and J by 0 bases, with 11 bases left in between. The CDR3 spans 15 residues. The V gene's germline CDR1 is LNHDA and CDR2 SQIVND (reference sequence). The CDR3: CASSGRGSSYNEQFF. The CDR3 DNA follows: TGTGCCAGTAGTGGCAGAGGGAGCTCCTACAATGAGCAGTTCTTC.

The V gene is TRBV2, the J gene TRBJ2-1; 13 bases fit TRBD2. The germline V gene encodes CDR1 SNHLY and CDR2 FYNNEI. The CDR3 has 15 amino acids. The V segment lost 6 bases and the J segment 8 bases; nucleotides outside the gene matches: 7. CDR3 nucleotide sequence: TGTGCCAGCAGCGTTACTAGCGGGAGGGCCGATGAGCAGTTCTTC. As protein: CASSVTSGRADEQFF. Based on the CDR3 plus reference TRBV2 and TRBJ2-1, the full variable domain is EPEVTQTPSHQVTQMGQEVILRCVPISNHLYFYWYRQILGQKVEFLVSFYNNEISEKSEIFDDQFSVERPDGSNFTLKIRSTKLEDSAMYFCASSVTSGRADEQFFGPGTRLTVL.

The CDR3 protein is CASSRFGRNTEAFF. For the CDR3, the DNA is TGTGCCAGTAGTAGGTTCGGCCGGAACACTGAAGCTTTCTTT. V is TRBV19 and J is TRBJ1-1; D is ambiguous. The CDR3 is 14 amino acids. CDR1 and CDR2 from the germline V gene are LNHDA and SQIVND (reference sequence). Deletions cut 4 bases from V and 1 base from J, with 10 bases between.

CDR3 sequence: CASSLFQRELYNEQFF. The CDR3 bases are TGTGCCAGCAGCTTATTTCAGCGGGAGTTGTACAATGAGCAGTTCTTC. The chain recombines TRBV7-2 with TRBJ2-1; TRBD2 agrees at 8 bases. The CDR3 covers 16 residues. Germline assignment: CDR1 SGHTA and CDR2 FQGNSA. V was clipped by 2 bases and J by 4 bases; unmatched bases: 7.

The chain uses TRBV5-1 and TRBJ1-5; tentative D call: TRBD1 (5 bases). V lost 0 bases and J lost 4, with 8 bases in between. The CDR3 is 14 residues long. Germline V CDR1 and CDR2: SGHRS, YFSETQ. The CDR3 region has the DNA TGCGCCAGCAGCTTGGGACAGAATAATCAGCCCCAGCATTTT. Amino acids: CASSLGQNNQPQHF. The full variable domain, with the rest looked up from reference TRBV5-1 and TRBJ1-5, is KAGVTQTPRYLIKTRGQQVTLSCSPISGHRSVSWYQQTPGQGLQFLFEYFSETQRNKGNFPGRFSGRQFSNSRSEMNVSTLELGDSALYLCASSLGQNNQPQHFGDGTRLSIL.

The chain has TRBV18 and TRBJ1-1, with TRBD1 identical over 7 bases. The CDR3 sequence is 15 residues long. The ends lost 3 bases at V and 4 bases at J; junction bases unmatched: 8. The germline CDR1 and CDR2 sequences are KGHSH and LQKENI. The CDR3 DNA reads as TGTGCCAGCTCACCGCTCAGACAGGGAAGCACTGAAGCTTTCTTT. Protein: CASSPLRQGSTEAFF.

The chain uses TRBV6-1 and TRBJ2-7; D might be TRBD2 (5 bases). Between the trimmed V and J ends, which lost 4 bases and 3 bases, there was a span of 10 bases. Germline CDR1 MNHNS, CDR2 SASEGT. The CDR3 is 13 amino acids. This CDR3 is CASSVLGGYEQYF. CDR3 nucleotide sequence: TGTGCCAGCAGTGTTTTAGGAGGCTACGAGCAGTACTTC.

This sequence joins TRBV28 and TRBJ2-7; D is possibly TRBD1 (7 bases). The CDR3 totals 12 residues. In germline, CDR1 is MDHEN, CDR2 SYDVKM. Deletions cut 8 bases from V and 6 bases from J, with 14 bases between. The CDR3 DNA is TGTGCCAGCCAGGGGGGTTTGGGCGAGCAGTACTTC. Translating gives CASQGGLGEQYF. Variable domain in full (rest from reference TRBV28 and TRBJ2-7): DVKVTQSSRYLVKRTGEKVFLECVQDMDHENMFWYRQDPGLGLRLIYFSYDVKMKEKGDIPEGYSVSREKKERFSLILESASTNQTSMYLCASQGGLGEQYFGPGTRLTVT.

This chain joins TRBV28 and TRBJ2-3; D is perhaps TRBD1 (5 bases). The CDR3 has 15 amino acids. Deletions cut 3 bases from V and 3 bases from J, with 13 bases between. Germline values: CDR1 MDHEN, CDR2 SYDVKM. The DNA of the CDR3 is TGTGCCAGCAGTTTCCCCCAACAGGAAACAGATACGCAGTATTTT. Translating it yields CASSFPQQETDTQYF.

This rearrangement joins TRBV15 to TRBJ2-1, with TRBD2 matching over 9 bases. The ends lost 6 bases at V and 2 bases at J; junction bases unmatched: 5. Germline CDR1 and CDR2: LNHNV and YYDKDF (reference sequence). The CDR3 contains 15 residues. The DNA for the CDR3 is TGTGCCACCAGGGGCGGGAGGGGTACCTACAATGAGCAGTTCTTC. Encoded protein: CATRGGRGTYNEQFF.

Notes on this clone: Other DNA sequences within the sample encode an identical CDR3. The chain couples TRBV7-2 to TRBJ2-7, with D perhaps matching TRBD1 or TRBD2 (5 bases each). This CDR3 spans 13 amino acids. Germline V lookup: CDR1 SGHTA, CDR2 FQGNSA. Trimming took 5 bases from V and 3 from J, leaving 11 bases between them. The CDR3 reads CASSPGTHYEQYF. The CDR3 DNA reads TGTGCCAGCAGCCCCGGGACCCACTACGAGCAGTACTTC.

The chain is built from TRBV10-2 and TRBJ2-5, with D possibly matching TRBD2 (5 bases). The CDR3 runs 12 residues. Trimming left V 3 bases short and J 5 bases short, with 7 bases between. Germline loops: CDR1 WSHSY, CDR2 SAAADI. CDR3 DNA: TGCGCCAGCAGTGATCCGGGGGAGACCCAGTACTTC. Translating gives CASSDPGETQYF.

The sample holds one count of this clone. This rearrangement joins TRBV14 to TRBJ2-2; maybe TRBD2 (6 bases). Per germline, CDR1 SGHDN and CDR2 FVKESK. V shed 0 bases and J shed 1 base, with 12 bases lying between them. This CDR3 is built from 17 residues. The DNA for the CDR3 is TGTGCCAGCAGCCAAGATTACGGGGGAGTGAACACCGGGGAGCTGTTTTTT. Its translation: CASSQDYGGVNTGELFF.

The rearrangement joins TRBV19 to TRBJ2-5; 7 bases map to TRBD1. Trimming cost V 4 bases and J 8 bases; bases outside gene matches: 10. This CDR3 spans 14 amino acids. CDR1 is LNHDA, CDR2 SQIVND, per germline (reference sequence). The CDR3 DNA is TGTGCCAGTAGTACCCGGACAGGAAAGTTCACCCAGTACTTC. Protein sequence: CASSTRTGKFTQYF.

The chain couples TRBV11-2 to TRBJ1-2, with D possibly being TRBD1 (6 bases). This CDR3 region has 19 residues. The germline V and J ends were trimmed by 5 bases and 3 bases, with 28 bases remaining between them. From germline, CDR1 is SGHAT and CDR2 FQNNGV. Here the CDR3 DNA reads TGTGCCAGCAGCCCCCTCTCATACGTGGACAGACGGAAGGACTATGGCTACACCTTC. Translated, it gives CASSPLSYVDRRKDYGYTF.

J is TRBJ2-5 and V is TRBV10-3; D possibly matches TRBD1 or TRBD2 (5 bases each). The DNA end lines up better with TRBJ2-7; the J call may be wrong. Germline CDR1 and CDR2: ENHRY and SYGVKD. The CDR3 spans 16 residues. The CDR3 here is CAIGPPSGTATYEQYF. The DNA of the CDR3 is TGTGCCATCGGACCACCTTCCGGGACGGCAACCTACGAGCAGTACTTC.

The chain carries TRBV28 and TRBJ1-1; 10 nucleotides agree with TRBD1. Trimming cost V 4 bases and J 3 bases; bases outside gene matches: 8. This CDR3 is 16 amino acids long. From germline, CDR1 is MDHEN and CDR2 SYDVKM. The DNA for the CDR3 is TGTGCCAGCAGTTCACCGCTCGGACAGGGGGACACTGAAGCTTTCTTT. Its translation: CASSSPLGQGDTEAFF.

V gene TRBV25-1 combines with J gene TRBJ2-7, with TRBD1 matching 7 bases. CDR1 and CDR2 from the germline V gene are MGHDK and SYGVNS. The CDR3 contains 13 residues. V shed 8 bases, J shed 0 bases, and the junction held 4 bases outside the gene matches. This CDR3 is CASARTGSYEQYF. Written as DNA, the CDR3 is TGTGCCAGCGCCCGGACAGGCTCCTACGAGCAGTACTTC.

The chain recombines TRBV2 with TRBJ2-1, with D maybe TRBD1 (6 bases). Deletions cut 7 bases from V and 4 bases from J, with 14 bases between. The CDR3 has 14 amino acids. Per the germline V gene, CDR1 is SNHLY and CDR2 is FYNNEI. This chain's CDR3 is CASKEDRPYNEQFF. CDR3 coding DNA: TGTGCCAGCAAGGAGGACAGACCATACAATGAGCAGTTCTTC.

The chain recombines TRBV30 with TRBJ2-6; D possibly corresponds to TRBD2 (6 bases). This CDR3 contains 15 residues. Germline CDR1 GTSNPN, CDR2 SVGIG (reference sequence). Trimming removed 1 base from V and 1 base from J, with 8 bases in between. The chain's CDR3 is CAWSAGTSGANVLTF. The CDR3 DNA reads TGTGCCTGGAGTGCGGGGACTTCTGGGGCCAACGTCCTGACTTTC. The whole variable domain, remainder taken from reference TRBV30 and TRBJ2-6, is SQTIHQWPATLVQPVGSPLSLECTVEGTSNPNLYWYRQAAGRGLQLLFYSVGIGQISSEVPQNLSASRPQDRQFILSSKKLLLSDSGFYLCAWSAGTSGANVLTFGAGSRLTVL.

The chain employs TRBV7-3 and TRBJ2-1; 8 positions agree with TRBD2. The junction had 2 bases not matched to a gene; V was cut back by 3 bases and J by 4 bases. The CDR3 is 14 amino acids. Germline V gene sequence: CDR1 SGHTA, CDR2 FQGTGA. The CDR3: CASSLGTSYNEQFF. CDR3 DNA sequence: TGTGCCAGCAGCTTGGGGACTAGTTACAATGAGCAGTTCTTC.

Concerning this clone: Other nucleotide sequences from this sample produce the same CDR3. The CDR3 DNA reads as TGTGCCTGGAGCCAGGGAGTGGAGACCCAGTACTTC. Translation gives CAWSQGVETQYF. The V gene is TRBV30, the J gene TRBJ2-5; perhaps D is TRBD1 or TRBD2 (5 bases each). V gave up 3 bases and J gave up 5 bases, with 10 bases separating them. Looked up from germline, CDR1 is GTSNPN and CDR2 is SVGIG (reference sequence). The CDR3 has 12 amino acids.

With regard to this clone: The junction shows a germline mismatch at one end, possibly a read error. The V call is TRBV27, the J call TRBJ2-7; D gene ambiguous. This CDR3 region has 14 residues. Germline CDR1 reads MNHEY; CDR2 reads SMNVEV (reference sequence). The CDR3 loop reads CASSWHLNRNEQCF. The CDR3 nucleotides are TGTGCCAGCAGTTGGCACCTGAATAGAAACGAGCAGTGCTTC.

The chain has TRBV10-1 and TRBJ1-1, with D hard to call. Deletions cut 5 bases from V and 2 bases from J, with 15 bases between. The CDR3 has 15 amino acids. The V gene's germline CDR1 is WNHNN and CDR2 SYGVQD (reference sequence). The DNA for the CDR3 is TGCGCCAGCAGTTTAGGGAATAAAGGAAACACTGAAGCTTTCTTT. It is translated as CASSLGNKGNTEAFF.

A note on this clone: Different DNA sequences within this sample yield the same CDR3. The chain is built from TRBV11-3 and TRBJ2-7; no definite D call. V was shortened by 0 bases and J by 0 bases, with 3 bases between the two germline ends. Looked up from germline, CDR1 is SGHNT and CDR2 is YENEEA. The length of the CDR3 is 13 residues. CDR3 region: CASSLDSSYEQYF. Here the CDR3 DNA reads TGTGCCAGCAGCTTAGACAGCTCCTACGAGCAGTACTTC. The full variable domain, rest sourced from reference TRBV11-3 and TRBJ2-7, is EAGVVQSPRYKIIEKKQPVAFWCNPISGHNTLYWYLQNLGQGPELLIRYENEEAVDDSQLPKDRFSAERLKGVDSTLKIQPAELGDSAVYLCASSLDSSYEQYFGPGTRLTVT.

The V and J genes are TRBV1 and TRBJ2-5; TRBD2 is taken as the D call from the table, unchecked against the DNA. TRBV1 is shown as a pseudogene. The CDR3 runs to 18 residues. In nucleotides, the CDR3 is TGCACCAGCAGCCCCCCGGGACTACCTGACAGGCTTTATAAGACCCAGTACTTC. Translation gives CTSSPPGLPDRLYKTQYF.

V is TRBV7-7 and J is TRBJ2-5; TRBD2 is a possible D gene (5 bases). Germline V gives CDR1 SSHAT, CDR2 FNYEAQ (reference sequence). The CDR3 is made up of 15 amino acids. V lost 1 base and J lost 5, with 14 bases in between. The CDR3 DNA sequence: TGTGCCAGCAGCTTAGGACTAACTGGGGAGGAGACCCAGTACTTC. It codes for CASSLGLTGEETQYF.

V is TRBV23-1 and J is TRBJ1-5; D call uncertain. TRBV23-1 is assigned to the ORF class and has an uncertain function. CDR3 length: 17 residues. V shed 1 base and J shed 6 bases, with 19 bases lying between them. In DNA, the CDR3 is TGCGCCAGCAGTCAATTTCGTCTTGATCCGGATGGTCAGCCCCAGCATTTT. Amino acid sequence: CASSQFRLDPDGQPQHF.

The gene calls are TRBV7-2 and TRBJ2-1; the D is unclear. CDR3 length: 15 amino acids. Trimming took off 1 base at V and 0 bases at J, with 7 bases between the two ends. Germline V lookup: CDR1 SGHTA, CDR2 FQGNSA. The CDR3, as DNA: TGTGCCAGCAGCTTAGTGACCCACTCCTACAATGAGCAGTTCTTC. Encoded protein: CASSLVTHSYNEQFF.

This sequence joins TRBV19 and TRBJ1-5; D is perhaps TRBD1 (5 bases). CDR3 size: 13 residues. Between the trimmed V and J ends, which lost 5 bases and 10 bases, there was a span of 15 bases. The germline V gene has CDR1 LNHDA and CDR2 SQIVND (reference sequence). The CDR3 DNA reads TGTGCCAGTAGTTTACCCGGGACTGGACCCCAGCATTTT. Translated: CASSLPGTGPQHF.

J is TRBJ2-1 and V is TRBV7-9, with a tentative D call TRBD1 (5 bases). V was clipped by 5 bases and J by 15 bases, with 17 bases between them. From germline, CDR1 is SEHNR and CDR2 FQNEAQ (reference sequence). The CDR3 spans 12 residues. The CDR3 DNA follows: TGTGCCAGCAGCCCCCGGGCAGGGTCCCCGTTCTTC. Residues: CASSPRAGSPFF. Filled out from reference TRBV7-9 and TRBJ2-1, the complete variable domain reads DTGVSQNPRHKITKRGQNVTFRCDPISEHNRLYWYRQTLGQGPEFLTYFQNEAQLEKSRLLSDRFSAERPKGSFSTLEIQRTEQGDSAMYLCASSPRAGSPFFGPGTRLTVL.